The entry below describes one T cell receptor (beta chain). This receptor's antigen is unknown. Base-call qualities are not available, and no considerably larger clone is one nucleotide away. The library relied on the immunoSEQ multiplex PCR assay. The multiplex PCR relied on a mix of 60 forward primers for TCR Vbeta segments and 13 reverse primers for TCR Jbeta segments. The CDR3 region of rearranged TCR beta genes was amplified from genomic DNA by a multiplex PCR assay. Amplified TCR beta libraries were sequenced as 87-base-pair reads on the Illumina HiSeq System. The study's own analysis went as follows. A later analysis counted about 80 million unique TCR beta chains across the 666 repertoires, and 9.5 million to 11 million of these chains were shared by at least two donors. A nearest-neighbor algorithm error-corrected the raw reads and collapsed the reads into unique sequences, merging closely related sequences to remove PCR and sequencing errors. CDR3 sequences were aligned to IMGT reference sequences to assign V, D and J gene segments. For a sequence to be retained, a match of at least six nucleotides was required to both a V gene segment and a J gene segment. A rearrangement was called productive if the CDR3 had no stop codons and remained in frame with V and J, and every other rearrangement was called non-productive. Following IMGT convention, CDR3 was defined as the stretch from the second conserved V-encoded cysteine up to the conserved J-encoded phenylalanine. Sequences without an unambiguous match to a single V gene segment were excluded from the earlier analysis of several hundred of the donors. An earlier analysis of several hundred of the donors classified V segments as functional when productive rearrangements were above 56.7% and as segregating when the standard deviation between donors was above 5%. A statistical classification framework was built to diagnose cytomegalovirus status from the catalog of TCR beta chain sequences. A later analysis assigned V and J genes by comparing TCR nucleotide sequences with IMGT/GENE-DB human TR gene sequences. A later analysis assigned CDR3 sequences and most-parsimonious VDJ recombination scenarios with the TCRdist pipeline. In a later analysis, every TCR beta chain was defined by the combination of its CDR3 amino acid sequence and its V-gene family, and reads without a unique V-gene family were dropped. To address suspected cross-contamination and a sequencing artifact, a later analysis removed a few hundred highly shared, low-generation-probability nucleotide sequences. For each public chain, a later analysis derived a clonal expansion index from normalized ranks of inferred template counts within each repertoire. Generation probabilities in a later analysis came from a VDJ recombination model fitted to out-of-frame rearrangements, and those results were checked against IGoR. Hypergeometric tests were used in a later analysis to score TCR-TCR, TCR-HLA and TCR-CMV co-occurrence, with a repertoire-size bias correction applied to the TCR pairs. To estimate false discovery rates, a later analysis permuted the HLA or CMV assignments 20 times. In a later analysis, co-occurring TCRs were grouped using DBSCAN, and TCRdist sequence similarity was added for clustering within HLA-allele-positive subsets. Co-occurrence clustering excluded repertoires with fewer than 30,000 or more than 120,000 public chains, plus five with anomalous nucleotide sharing. The clones in this table, taken by TCRdb from immuneACCESS, are in-frame only. Not every clone is retained; where verified, under half of the shortfall comes from an unresolved V gene, and the cause of the rest is unknown. The D gene and trimming were derived from the DNA, and the V and J assignments and clone size from that table. The sample table shows approximately 140,000 clones, and 70% to 80% are seen once. The top ten clonotypes cover about 3% of the sample.

Relative to germline, V is missing 4 bases and J is missing 2 bases, with 5 bases of the junction outside any gene match. The CDR3 sequence holds 15 residues, the cysteine and phenylalanine included. Only the CDR3 region is kept as DNA, spanning 45 bases read in frame from base 1. Per the germline V gene, SGHTS is the CDR1 and YDEGEE is the CDR2. The cohort comprised some 680 healthy bone marrow donors. At the time of sampling, all cohort members were nominally healthy, though unrecorded immune exposures were likely present. Of the approximately 700 cohort members, nearly 300 had a positive CMV serostatus and 352 had a negative one, while no CMV serostatus was recorded for the donor. A peripheral blood sample was collected from each donor, and TCR beta sequencing was performed on peripheral blood mononuclear cells. Genomic DNA was extracted from the blood cell samples with the Qiagen DNeasy Blood Extraction Kit.

This entry comes from a study of cytomegalovirus exposure and HLA in healthy donors (TCRdb year 2017). General notes on the study: An earlier analysis of several hundred of the donors reported about 290 Gb of sequence data and 117 million unique TCR beta sequences from some 180 million T cells. Among about 390 genotyped donors of the cohort, an average of about 240,000 unique TCR beta nucleotide sequences were sequenced per donor, about a sixth of them non-productive. Using immunosequencing, the study profiled T cell repertoires from fewer than 850 subjects and related those repertoires to cytomegalovirus serostatus. To decide whether each TCR beta V gene segment behaved as functional or pseudogenic, an earlier analysis of 587 of the donors relied on high-throughput TCR beta sequencing. Alongside the repertoire data, information on donor age, sex, ethnicity and CMV serostatus was compiled. HLA typing included class I and class II loci at four-digit resolution. In addition to the first cohort of hundreds of subjects, a separate validation cohort of around 110 different subjects was used. A later genetic analysis took genome-wide SNP genotypes for about three fifths of the 666 donors and used that subset as a discovery cohort. To predict cytomegalovirus infection status, the study brought together high-throughput TCR immunosequencing, statistical association of individual TCRs with disease status, and machine learning. The study aimed to test whether cataloging public T cell receptors could reveal signatures of past pathogen exposure. Every repertoire in the discovery cohort had been generated on one and the same sequencing platform. Among the roughly 390 genotyped donors, around 81% belonged to the genetic ancestry cluster associated with self-reported Caucasian donors. A later analysis re-examined previously published TCR beta repertoires from more than 550 donors and added high-resolution HLA genotyping to investigate patterns of TCR occurrence. The later analysis used no new phenotypic data to find candidate immune exposures, relying instead on TCR beta sequences and their occurrence across donors. The number of typed donors differed by locus: about 620-630 for A, B, C, DRB1 and DQB1; approximately 520 for DQA1; 606 for DPA1; and some 470 for DPB1. Because of strong linkage in the cohort, 5 or 6 DR-DQ haplotypes were treated as single units for association and clustering. Roughly 300 gigabases of sequencing data and approximately 85 million unique TCR sequences were included in an early release covering roughly 700 HLA-typed donors. The full study reports these points: Most TCR sequences were seen in very few donors, while some public TCRs were found in many individuals. The study listed 150 to 200 TCR beta chains as associated with cytomegalovirus. Broadly in line with IMGT annotations, most TCR beta V segments showed up in productive rearrangements about 87% or about 30% of the time in an earlier analysis of approximately 600 of the donors. In a later analysis, HLA-associated TCR beta chains showed more clonal expansion and lower generation probabilities than non-associated chains that were equally common. Correlated functional status among segregating V segments might be attributable to linkage disequilibrium, but an unknown experimental factor could not be ruled out. Immune exposure information for the cohort was limited to CMV serostatus. Most CMV-associated TCR beta chains appeared to be HLA-restricted in a later analysis, and the HLA associations seemed to be driven largely by CMV exposure. When HLA alleles, especially DR and DQ, strongly co-occurred, TCR associations were difficult to assign to individual alleles. This cohort had only TCR beta chains sequenced, and the lack of alpha or paired-chain data limited which features could be detected. Roughly 17 rarely observed V segments, including chromosome 9 orphons, were excluded from the earlier analysis of a few hundred of the donors because counts were too low. The authors suggested that the approach could potentially be generalized to other disease states and immunological phenotypes. In a later analysis, TCR association rates were found to vary across HLA loci, with the most associated TCRs seen for DRB1 alleles and the fewest for HLA-C alleles. A group of highly shared sequence variants was considered likely to be a technical artifact of the sequencing pipeline. Three of the identified cytomegalovirus-associated TCR beta chains were confirmed in vitro to be specific for cytomegalovirus antigens. HLA typing was unavailable for some donors at each locus, so association tests used only the typed subset. The classifier was reported to diagnose cytomegalovirus status with high specificity and sensitivity in both the original and validation cohorts. A further reported finding was that TCR beta sequences accurately predicted the HLA-A and HLA-B alleles for most subjects in the first cohort. Presence/absence analyses assumed roughly uniform sequencing depth across donors, an assumption that may not hold. At a false discovery rate of 0.05, a later analysis linked some 17,000 TCR beta sequences to specific HLA alleles. The 87-base-pair reads could not distinguish some IMGT-functional V segments, including TRBV6-2 and TRBV6-3, so those segments were excluded. In a later genetic analysis, fewer N-insertions in productive TCRs were reported among donors in an Asian-associated ancestry cluster than the roughly 700-donor mean. In a later analysis, several top co-occurrence clusters were reported to appear linked to parvovirus B19, influenza, CMV and Epstein-Barr virus. A later genetic analysis associated a missense DCLRE1C variant with V-gene and J-gene trimming of TCR beta chains, and an independent cohort replicated the association.

The rearrangement joined TRBV5-8 to TRBJ2-1, with 8 junctional bases fitting TRBD1. The TCR sequence derives from a human donor in good health. Specimen: PBMCs. Read as DNA, the sequence is TGTGCCAGCAGCCAGGGGGCTCTCCCCTACAATGAGCAGTTCTTC. It is translated as CASSQGALPYNEQFF. The CDR3, completed at both ends by the reference TRBV5-8 and TRBJ2-1 genes, gives the full variable domain EAGVTQSPTHLIKTRGQQATLRCSPISGHTSVYWYQQALGLGLQFLLWYDEGEERNRGNFPPRFSGRQFPNYSSELNVNALELEDSALYLCASSQGALPYNEQFFGPGTRLTVL.